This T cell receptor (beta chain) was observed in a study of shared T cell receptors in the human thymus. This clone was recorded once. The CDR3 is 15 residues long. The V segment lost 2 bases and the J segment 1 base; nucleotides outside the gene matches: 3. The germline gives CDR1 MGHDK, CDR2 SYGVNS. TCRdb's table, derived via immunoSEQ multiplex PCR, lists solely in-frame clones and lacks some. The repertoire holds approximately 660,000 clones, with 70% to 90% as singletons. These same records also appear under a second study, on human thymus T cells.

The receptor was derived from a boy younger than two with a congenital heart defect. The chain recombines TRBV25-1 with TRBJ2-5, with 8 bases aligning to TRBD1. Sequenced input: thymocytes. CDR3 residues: CASSEGQGAQETQYF. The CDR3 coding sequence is TGTGCCAGCAGTGAAGGGCAGGGGGCCCAAGAGACCCAGTACTTC.